Shown below are 32 T cell receptor beta chains from a single sample sequenced in a study of OX40 agonist ivuxolimab in advanced cancers. Sequenced by immunoSEQ multiplex PCR; TCRdb stores in-frame clones only, minus some. The table lists around 80,000 clones, approximately 79% of them singletons. The specimen comprised CD4+ or CD8+ T cells sorted from blood, sampled in a trial of the OX40 agonist ivuxolimab. All receptors come from an adult with an advanced solid tumor such as melanoma, head and neck, liver or kidney cancer.

This clone was picked up a small number of times. The J gene is TRBJ2-5, the V gene TRBV18; D is uncertain. V was trimmed by 0 bases and J by 4 bases, leaving 9 bases between them. The CDR3 extends over 14 amino acids. Germline CDR1 KGHSH, CDR2 LQKENI. CDR3 residues: CASSPPQWGETQYF. The CDR3 bases are TGTGCCAGCTCACCACCCCAGTGGGGAGAGACCCAGTACTTC. The full variable domain, in which reference TRBV18 and TRBJ2-5 provide the parts outside the CDR3, is NAGVMQNPRHLVRRRGQEARLRCSPMKGHSHVYWYRQLPEEGLKFMVYLQKENIIDESGMPKERFSAEFPKEGPSILRIQQVVRGDSAAYFCASSPPQWGETQYFGPGTRLLVL.

This sequence joins TRBV28 and TRBJ1-2, with TRBD1 as a possible D gene (5 bases). Germline assignment: CDR1 MDHEN and CDR2 SYDVKM. Trimming took 1 base from V and 5 from J, leaving 14 bases between them. This CDR3 has 15 amino acids. CDR3: CASSLYGDGTYGYTF. For the CDR3, the DNA is TGTGCCAGCAGTTTATACGGGGACGGGACGTATGGCTACACCTTC.

The J gene is TRBJ1-1, the V gene TRBV19; D is possibly TRBD1 (5 bases). Germline V gene sequence: CDR1 LNHDA, CDR2 SQIVND (reference sequence). This CDR3 is 13 amino acids long. With 6 bases removed from V and 1 base from J, the gap between germline ends came to 9 bases. CDR3 DNA sequence: TGTGCCAGTAGGAGGCAGGGGAACACTGAAGCTTTCTTT. Its protein product is CASRRQGNTEAFF.

The chain is built from TRBV7-9 and TRBJ2-7; D uncertain. The length of the CDR3 is 11 residues. Trimming took off 5 bases at V and 2 bases at J, with 4 bases between the two ends. CDR1 and CDR2 from the germline V gene are SEHNR and FQNEAQ (reference sequence). The CDR3 spells CASSLTYEQYF. CDR3 bases: TGTGCCAGCAGCCTGACCTACGAGCAGTACTTC.

CDR3 coding DNA: TGTGCCAGCAGCGTCCGGGAAGGGAGCACAGATACGCAGTATTTT. Encoded protein: CASSVREGSTDTQYF. J is TRBJ2-3 and V is TRBV9, with D perhaps matching TRBD2 (5 bases). Germline lookup yields CDR1 SGDLS and CDR2 YYNGEE. The CDR3 is 15 amino acids. Trimming took 2 bases from V and 0 from J, leaving 10 bases between them. Combining the CDR3 with reference TRBV9 and TRBJ2-3 gives the whole variable domain DSGVTQTPKHLITATGQRVTLRCSPRSGDLSVYWYQQSLDQGLQFLIQYYNGEERAKGNILERFSAQQFPDLHSELNLSSLELGDSALYFCASSVREGSTDTQYFGPGTRLTVL.

J is TRBJ2-7 and V is TRBV29-1; tentative D call: TRBD1 (6 bases). Trimming cost V 8 bases and J 6 bases, with 11 bases left between them. Looked up from germline, CDR1 is SQVTM and CDR2 is ANQGSEA. The CDR3 has 10 amino acids. The CDR3 DNA is TGCAGCCTCTACAGGGCCGAGCAGTACGTC. Amino acid sequence: CSLYRAEQYV.

This sequence joins TRBV7-8 and TRBJ2-1; 7 positions match TRBD2. Germline lookup yields CDR1 SGHVS and CDR2 FQNEAQ. Trimming at V came to 5 bases and at J to 3 bases, leaving 10 bases not matched to a gene. This CDR3 is 16 amino acids long. CDR3 nucleotides: TGTGCCAGCAGCCCCACAACTAGCGTTTACTACAATGAGCAGTTCTTC. Translated: CASSPTTSVYYNEQFF.

The chain employs TRBV18 and TRBJ2-3, with 7 bases fitting TRBD2. The germline gives CDR1 KGHSH, CDR2 LQKENI. Trimming cost V 3 bases and J 5 bases; bases outside gene matches: 8. The CDR3 consists of 15 residues. CDR3 sequence: CASSPFAGDQDTQYF. CDR3 nucleotides: TGTGCCAGCTCACCTTTCGCGGGAGATCAAGATACGCAGTATTTT.

The chain uses TRBV7-9 and TRBJ1-4, with D perhaps TRBD1 (5 bases). The CDR3 spans 14 residues. The germline V and J ends were trimmed by 2 bases and 3 bases, with 7 bases remaining between them. Germline CDR1 and CDR2: SEHNR and FQNEAQ (reference sequence). The CDR3 loop reads CASSLQGPNEKLFF. CDR3 DNA sequence: TGTGCCAGCAGCTTACAGGGACCTAATGAAAAACTGTTTTTT.

This chain links TRBV28 with TRBJ1-2, with TRBD1 matching over 10 bases. In germline, CDR1 is MDHEN, CDR2 SYDVKM. This CDR3 comprises 12 residues. Trimming cost V 2 bases and J 12 bases; bases outside gene matches: 3. The CDR3: CASSLGTGVDTF. The CDR3 bases are TGTGCCAGCAGTTTAGGGACAGGGGTCGACACCTTC.

V is TRBV6-5 and J is TRBJ2-1, with D possibly TRBD2 on 6 matching bases. Germline loops: CDR1 MNHEY, CDR2 SVGAGI. CDR3 length equals 11 residues. The V and J ends lost 8 bases and 10 bases respectively, with 12 bases between them. The CDR3 nucleotides are TGTGCCAGCGCGAGGGGAGGAGAGCAGTTCTTC. Protein sequence: CASARGGEQFF.

The gene calls are TRBV7-9 and TRBJ2-5; 11 bases map to TRBD2. The end of the DNA is better explained by TRBJ2-7, so the J call may be wrong. Per the germline V gene, CDR1 is SEHNR and CDR2 is FQNEAQ (reference sequence). This CDR3 region has 15 residues. The CDR3 loop is CASIPSGRSSYEQYF. The CDR3 DNA reads as TGTGCCAGCATCCCTAGCGGGAGGAGCTCCTACGAGCAGTACTTC.

V usage is TRBV21-1 and J usage is TRBJ1-2. TRBV21-1 is labeled a pseudogene. CDR3 length: 14 amino acids. The CDR3 loop is CASSNLPGSYGYTF. Written as DNA, the CDR3 is TGTGCCAGCAGCAATCTACCTGGGAGCTATGGCTACACCTTC.

This chain joins TRBV2 and TRBJ2-6; no clear D gene. The V gene lost 6 bases and the J gene lost 2 bases, with 8 bases spanning the gap. Germline V lookup: CDR1 SNHLY, CDR2 FYNNEI. The CDR3 is 14 residues long. The CDR3 DNA reads as TGTGCCAGCAGCTCCCCTGCTGGGGCCAACGTCCTGACTTTC. Its protein is CASSSPAGANVLTF. The variable domain in full, with the rest retrieved from reference TRBV2 and TRBJ2-6, is EPEVTQTPSHQVTQMGQEVILRCVPISNHLYFYWYRQILGQKVEFLVSFYNNEISEKSEIFDDQFSVERPDGSNFTLKIRSTKLEDSAMYFCASSSPAGANVLTFGAGSRLTVL.

The gene calls are TRBV6-6 and TRBJ2-3; 8 bases fit TRBD1. The CDR3 contains 14 residues. Germline V gene lookup returns CDR1 MNHNY and CDR2 SVGAGI (reference sequence). V was clipped by 2 bases and J by 6 bases; unmatched bases: 4. In DNA, the CDR3 is TGTGCCAGCAGTTACGTCCAGGGGGCGGATACGCAGTATTTT. It codes for CASSYVQGADTQYF.

This rearrangement joins TRBV6-6 to TRBJ2-3; 13 nucleotides match TRBD2. Trimming took 5 bases from V and 6 from J; bases not matched to a gene: 5. Germline V gene data show CDR1 as MNHNY and CDR2 as SVGAGI (reference sequence). The CDR3 is made up of 15 amino acids. CDR3: CASSPLAGGHDTQYF. The CDR3 bases are TGTGCCAGCAGTCCACTAGCGGGGGGGCATGATACGCAGTATTTT.

This chain joins TRBV20-1 and TRBJ2-1; D ambiguous. The CDR3 is 11 residues long. Germline V lookup: CDR1 DFQATT, CDR2 SNEGSKA (reference sequence). V was cut by 3 bases and J by 8 bases, with 8 bases left in between. The CDR3 region has the DNA TGCAGTGCTAGTAACGGCCATGAGCAGTTCTTC. This gives the protein CSASNGHEQFF.

V gene TRBV5-1 combines with J gene TRBJ2-7; tentatively, D is TRBD2 (5 bases). The CDR3 extends over 14 amino acids. CDR1 is SGHRS and CDR2 is YFSETQ in the germline V gene. The V end was cut by 0 bases, the J end by 0 bases, with 7 bases between. The CDR3 is CASSLAGNSYEQYF. DNA for the CDR3: TGCGCCAGCAGCTTGGCGGGGAACTCCTACGAGCAGTACTTC.

The chain couples TRBV16 to TRBJ2-5; TRBD2 is a possible D gene (5 bases). CDR1 and CDR2 (germline): KGHSY, FQNENV. The CDR3 has 14 amino acids. V lost 1 base, J lost 9 bases, and 15 bases lay in between. The CDR3 sequence: CASSQWSTARAQYF. CDR3 coding DNA: TGTGCCAGCAGCCAATGGTCCACAGCGAGGGCCCAGTACTTC. The full variable domain, rest sourced from reference TRBV16 and TRBJ2-5, is GEEVAQTPKHLVRGEGQKAKLYCAPIKGHSYVFWYQQVLKNEFKFLISFQNENVFDETGMPKERFSAKCLPNSPCSLEIQATKLEDSAVYFCASSQWSTARAQYFGPGTRLLVL.

V and J are TRBV4-2 and TRBJ2-5; 8 bases align to TRBD2. J was trimmed by 5 bases and V by 0 bases; bases with no gene match: 8. In germline, CDR1 is LGHNA, CDR2 YNFKEQ. This CDR3 spans 16 amino acids. The CDR3 DNA sequence: TGTGCCAGCAGCCAAGATCGCGGGACTAGGGGGGAGACCCAGTACTTC. As protein: CASSQDRGTRGETQYF.

This clone was counted between two and nine times. The chain links TRBV7-2 to TRBJ1-1; TRBD1 might be the D (5 bases). The germline V gene encodes CDR1 SGHTA and CDR2 FQGNSA. V lost 6 bases, J lost 3 bases, and 14 bases lay in between. The CDR3 runs to 14 residues. The CDR3 sequence is CASRVRQGYTEAFF. The CDR3 DNA is TGTGCCAGCAGGGTTCGCCAGGGATACACTGAAGCTTTCTTT.

The V gene is TRBV7-8, the J gene TRBJ1-6; D gene ambiguous. Germline lookup yields CDR1 SGHVS and CDR2 FQNEAQ. V was pared by 6 bases and J by 3 bases, with 15 bases between. CDR3 size: 16 residues. This chain's CDR3 is CASRSRTVDYNSPLHF. The CDR3 DNA is TGTGCCAGCAGATCAAGGACCGTCGACTATAATTCACCCCTCCACTTT.

This clone turned up a few times. The rearrangement uses TRBV7-9 and TRBJ2-2, with 7 bases identical to TRBD1. J lost 7 bases, V lost 3 bases, and 8 bases had no gene match. This CDR3 spans 15 amino acids. Germline-derived CDR1 and CDR2 are SEHNR and FQNEAQ (reference sequence). Written as DNA, the CDR3 is TGTGCCAGCAGCTTGGGGCAGGGGGTTCTCGGGGAGCTGTTTTTT. Amino acids: CASSLGQGVLGELFF.

V usage is TRBV19 and J usage is TRBJ2-2, with D unresolved. This CDR3 has 14 residues. V was pared by 5 bases and J by 6 bases, with 13 bases between. The germline V gene encodes CDR1 LNHDA and CDR2 SQIVND (reference sequence). CDR3 DNA: TGTGCCAGTAGTCTTATAGGGCAACCCGGGGAGCTGTTTTTT. Protein product: CASSLIGQPGELFF.

The genes are TRBV14 and TRBJ2-2; D is perhaps TRBD1 or TRBD2 (5 bases each). The CDR3 spans 14 residues. V was shortened by 1 base and J by 5 bases, with 8 bases between the two germline ends. Germline V gene sequence: CDR1 SGHDN, CDR2 FVKESK. In nucleotides, the CDR3 is TGTGCCAGCAGCCAAGTTTGGGGGACCGGGGAGCTGTTTTTT. Protein product: CASSQVWGTGELFF.

The gene calls are TRBV28 and TRBJ2-1; 8 bases map to TRBD1. The CDR3 consists of 15 residues. Germline CDR1 is MDHEN and CDR2 is SYDVKM. Trimming cost V 6 bases and J 4 bases; bases outside gene matches: 8. CDR3 sequence: CASSSTGESYNEQFF. In nucleotides, the CDR3 is TGTGCCAGCAGCTCGACAGGGGAGTCGTACAATGAGCAGTTCTTC.

V usage is TRBV7-9 and J usage is TRBJ1-1; D unresolved. Trimming removed 7 bases from V and 2 bases from J, with 14 bases in between. Germline assignment: CDR1 SEHNR and CDR2 FQNEAQ (reference sequence). The CDR3 consists of 14 residues. CDR3 loop: CASNPRSINTEAFF. CDR3 in DNA: TGTGCCAGCAATCCGCGATCGATAAACACTGAAGCTTTCTTT.

V is TRBV19 and J is TRBJ2-7; TRBD1 matches at 12 bases. The CDR3 contains 18 residues. V lost 5 bases and J lost 2; bases outside the gene matches: 13. CDR1 is LNHDA and CDR2 is SQIVND in the germline V gene (reference sequence). The CDR3 is CASSSPGVGQGATYEQYF. CDR3 DNA: TGTGCCAGTAGTTCCCCGGGTGTGGGACAGGGGGCAACCTACGAGCAGTACTTC.

The chain employs TRBV6-5 and TRBJ1-2; D is undetermined. The CDR3 has 13 residues. V gave up 6 bases and J gave up 4 bases, with 12 bases separating them. CDR1 MNHEY and CDR2 SVGAGI come from the germline V gene. Here the CDR3 reads CASSPTKTYGYTF. The CDR3 DNA reads as TGTGCCAGCAGCCCCACGAAGACCTATGGCTACACCTTC.

The chain employs TRBV7-2 and TRBJ2-3; D call uncertain. The V and J ends lost 5 bases and 1 base respectively, with 22 bases between them. CDR1 and CDR2 from the germline V gene are SGHTA and FQGNSA. The CDR3 extends over 18 amino acids. CDR3 protein: CASSPEGSLLRGTDTQYF. The CDR3 nucleotides read TGTGCCAGCAGCCCTGAAGGAAGCCTCCTGAGAGGCACAGATACGCAGTATTTT.

This rearrangement joins TRBV7-2 to TRBJ1-6; maybe TRBD1 (5 bases). The CDR3 loop spans 17 amino acids. CDR1 and CDR2 (germline): SGHTA, FQGNSA. The V end was cut by 4 bases, the J end by 5 bases, with 18 bases between. CDR3 loop: CASSYIGTEANNSPLHF. The CDR3 DNA is TGTGCCAGCAGCTATATCGGGACGGAAGCGAATAATTCACCCCTCCACTTT.

The chain's CDR3 is CASSFNDGRAGETQYF. The CDR3 nucleotides are TGTGCCAGCAGCTTCAACGATGGACGAGCTGGAGAGACCCAGTACTTC. The chain links TRBV9 to TRBJ2-5; D unclear. Germline values: CDR1 SGDLS, CDR2 YYNGEE. CDR3 length: 16 amino acids. Between the trimmed V and J ends, which lost 4 bases and 4 bases, there was a span of 20 bases. Complete variable domain (other parts from reference TRBV9 and TRBJ2-5): DSGVTQTPKHLITATGQRVTLRCSPRSGDLSVYWYQQSLDQGLQFLIQYYNGEERAKGNILERFSAQQFPDLHSELNLSSLELGDSALYFCASSFNDGRAGETQYFGPGTRLLVL.